Listed below are T cell receptor beta chains from one sample, sequenced in a study of T cell responses to AZD1222 COVID-19 vaccine. Assay used: immunoSEQ multiplex PCR; TCRdb lists only in-frame clones, some missing. The table shows tens of thousands of clones, with roughly 90% occurring only once. The sequences come from peripheral blood, collected on day 0 of AZD1222 vaccination. These receptors all stem from an adult in good health. The CDR3 runs from the conserved cysteine through the conserved F or W. The order of the fields is D gene, CDR3 length, V gene, J gene, clone size, CDR3 protein, CDR3 DNA. D genes are given only for firm matches. The listing skips clone size in some rows; elsewhere it reads once, few, many or a size class.

>NA|15|TRBV3-1/TRBV3-2|TRBJ1-2|NA
CASSQDSTDAGGYTF
TGTGCCAGCAGCCAAGATAGCACAGACGCAGGGGGCTACACCTTC
>TRBD1|16|TRBV7-6|TRBJ1-6|once
CASSSTRGPDNSPLHF
TGTGCCAGCAGCTCGACCAGGGGGCCAGATAATTCACCCCTCCACTTT
>NA|12|TRBV6-2/TRBV6-3|TRBJ1-1|NA
CASSQGGGSAFF
TGTGCCAGCAGCCAGGGAGGGGGGTCGGCTTTCTTT
>NA|14|TRBV18|TRBJ2-3|NA
CASSPDTFTDTQYF
TGTGCCAGCTCACCCGATACTTTCACAGATACGCAGTATTTT
>NA|13|TRBV12-3/TRBV12-4|TRBJ2-7|once
CASRSSSSYEQYF
TGTGCCAGCAGGTCCTCAAGCTCCTACGAGCAGTACTTC
>TRBD1|15|TRBV5-8|TRBJ1-2|NA
CASSFEDRARGGYTF
TGTGCCAGCAGCTTCGAAGACAGGGCCCGCGGTGGCTACACCTTC
>TRBD1|15|TRBV10-3|TRBJ1-2|NA
CAISDWGQFDYGYTF
TGTGCCATCAGTGACTGGGGACAGTTCGACTATGGCTACACCTTC
>NA|14|TRBV4-3|TRBJ1-1|few
CASSQGTQNTEAFF
TGCGCCAGCAGCCAAGGGACCCAGAACACTGAAGCTTTCTTT
>NA|13|TRBV2|TRBJ2-5|once
CASNRAKQETQYF
TGTGCCAGCAACAGGGCAAAACAAGAGACCCAGTACTTC
>TRBD2|16|TRBV24-1|TRBJ2-3|NA
CATSDPGGPSTDTQYF
TGTGCCACCAGTGATCCGGGGGGTCCTAGCACAGATACGCAGTATTTT
>NA|13|TRBV7-3|TRBJ2-2|once
CASSQDSTGELFF
TGTGCCAGCAGCCAAGACTCCACCGGGGAGCTGTTTTTT
>NA|17|TRBV5-5|TRBJ1-3|NA
CASSLALQGGHGNTIYF
TGTGCCAGCAGCTTGGCTCTACAGGGAGGTCATGGAAACACCATATATTTT
>NA|13|TRBV6-1|TRBJ2-7|NA
CASIQDGYYEQYF
TGTGCCAGCATTCAGGACGGGTACTACGAGCAGTACTTC
>TRBD1|15|TRBV11-3|TRBJ1-1|NA
CASSSTGTGGTEAFF
TGTGCCAGCAGCTCAACCGGGACAGGGGGGACTGAAGCTTTCTTT
>NA|13|TRBV7-3|TRBJ1-4|NA
CASSSQANEKLFF
TGTGCCAGCAGCTCCCAGGCTAATGAAAAACTGTTTTTT
>NA|14|TRBV14|TRBJ2-3|NA
CASSPGFSTDTQYF
TGTGCCAGCAGCCCGGGATTTAGCACAGATACGCAGTATTTT